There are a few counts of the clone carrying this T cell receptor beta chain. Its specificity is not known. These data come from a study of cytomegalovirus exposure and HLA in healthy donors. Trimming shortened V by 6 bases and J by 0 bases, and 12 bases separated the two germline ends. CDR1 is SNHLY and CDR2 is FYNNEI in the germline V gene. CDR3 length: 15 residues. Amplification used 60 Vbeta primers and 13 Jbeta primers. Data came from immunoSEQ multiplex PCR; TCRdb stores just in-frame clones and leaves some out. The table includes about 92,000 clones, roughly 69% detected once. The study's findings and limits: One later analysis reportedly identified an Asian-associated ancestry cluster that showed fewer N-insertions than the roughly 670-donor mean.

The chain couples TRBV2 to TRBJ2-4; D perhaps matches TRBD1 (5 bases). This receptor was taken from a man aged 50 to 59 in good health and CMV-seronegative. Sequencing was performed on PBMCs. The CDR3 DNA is TGTGCCAGCAGGTTCAGGGCACTAGCCAAAAACATTCAGTACTTC. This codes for CASRFRALAKNIQYF.